These 26 T cell receptor beta chains were all obtained from the same sample, sequenced in a study of blood T cell repertoires in COVID-19. The table came from immunoSEQ multiplex PCR; TCRdb's copy has only in-frame clones and leaves some out. The table includes about 300,000 clones, around 86% detected once. Sequenced: peripheral blood. These receptors all stem from a man aged 65 to 85 with acute or convalescent COVID-19.

This chain links TRBV4-3 with TRBJ2-1, with D possibly TRBD1 on 5 matching bases. CDR1 is LGHNA, CDR2 YSLEER, per germline. Deletions cut 0 bases from V and 6 bases from J, with 9 bases between. The CDR3 contains 14 residues. In nucleotides, the CDR3 is TGCGCCAGCAGCCAAGAGAGGACATCCAATGAGCAGTTCTTC. It is translated as CASSQERTSNEQFF.

The V and J genes are TRBV28 and TRBJ2-7; tentative D call: TRBD2 (6 bases). Trimming pared 3 bases from V and 1 base from J, leaving 10 bases between. Germline V gene data show CDR1 as MDHEN and CDR2 as SYDVKM. The length of the CDR3 is 14 residues. CDR3 protein: CASSFGGGSYEQYF. In nucleotides, the CDR3 is TGTGCCAGCAGTTTCGGTGGAGGGTCCTACGAGCAGTACTTC.

The chain recombines TRBV10-1 with TRBJ2-2; D is uncertain. The CDR3 runs to 13 residues. V shed 4 bases and J shed 9 bases, with 12 bases lying between them. Germline V gene lookup returns CDR1 WNHNN and CDR2 SYGVQD (reference sequence). CDR3 protein: CASSAPHERELFF. CDR3 in DNA: TGCGCCAGCAGTGCACCTCACGAGCGGGAGCTGTTTTTT.

The V call is TRBV27, the J call TRBJ2-2; 9 bases are shared with TRBD2. J was trimmed by 5 bases and V by 2 bases; bases with no gene match: 6. Germline V CDR1 and CDR2: MNHEY, SMNVEV (reference sequence). This CDR3 is built from 16 residues. CDR3 in DNA: TGTGCCAGCAGTTTAGCGGGGGGGCCACAAACCGGGGAGCTGTTTTTT. Translating gives CASSLAGGPQTGELFF.

J is TRBJ2-3 and V is TRBV5-1, with a possible D match to TRBD1 (6 bases). Deletions cut 4 bases from V and 8 bases from J, with 11 bases between. Germline CDR1 SGHRS, CDR2 YFSETQ. The CDR3 is 12 residues long. The CDR3 is CASSLEGVTQYF. CDR3 in DNA: TGCGCCAGCAGCCTTGAGGGGGTTACGCAGTATTTT.

The chain uses TRBV30 and TRBJ1-6; D unresolved. Germline assignment: CDR1 GTSNPN and CDR2 SVGIG (reference sequence). There are 13 residues in the CDR3. V was trimmed by 5 bases and J by 6 bases, leaving 11 bases between them. This CDR3 is CAWPGSSNSPLHF. The CDR3 DNA follows: TGTGCCTGGCCGGGGAGCTCTAATTCACCCCTCCACTTT.

This chain links TRBV2 with TRBJ2-2, with unresolved D. There are 12 residues in the CDR3. Per germline, CDR1 SNHLY and CDR2 FYNNEI. With 6 bases removed from V and 1 base from J, the gap between germline ends came to 3 bases. This CDR3 reads CASRRNTGELFF. In DNA, the CDR3 is TGTGCCAGCAGGCGGAACACCGGGGAGCTGTTTTTT. The full variable domain, with the rest looked up from reference TRBV2 and TRBJ2-2, is EPEVTQTPSHQVTQMGQEVILRCVPISNHLYFYWYRQILGQKVEFLVSFYNNEISEKSEIFDDQFSVERPDGSNFTLKIRSTKLEDSAMYFCASRRNTGELFFGEGSRLTVL.

This chain joins TRBV9 and TRBJ2-6, with 10 nucleotides matching TRBD1. The CDR3 is 18 amino acids. Trimming took 4 bases from V and 4 from J; bases not matched to a gene: 11. CDR1 SGDLS and CDR2 YYNGEE come from the germline V gene. CDR3 nucleotide sequence: TGTGCCAGCAGCCCAATTCCGGGACAGGGGTCCGGGGCCAACGTCCTGACTTTC. Encoded protein: CASSPIPGQGSGANVLTF.

The CDR3 sequence: CASSQSTANTGELFF. CDR3 nucleotides: TGTGCCAGCTCACAATCGACAGCAAACACCGGGGAGCTGTTTTTT. The V call is TRBV18, the J call TRBJ2-2; D might be TRBD1 (5 bases). This CDR3 contains 15 residues. In germline, CDR1 is KGHSH, CDR2 LQKENI. Trimming left V 4 bases short and J 2 bases short, with 11 bases between.

The rearrangement joins TRBV5-1 to TRBJ1-6, with TRBD1 identical over 8 bases. Germline-derived CDR1 and CDR2 are SGHRS and YFSETQ. J lost 9 bases, V lost 0 bases, and 5 bases had no gene match. The CDR3 contains 15 residues. CDR3 sequence: CASSLAGRGLSPLHF. CDR3 DNA sequence: TGCGCCAGCAGCTTGGCCGGCAGGGGGCTTTCACCCCTCCACTTT.

V gene TRBV24-1 combines with J gene TRBJ2-1, with 10 bases fitting TRBD1. Germline trimming cut 7 bases from V and 9 bases from J; bases unmatched to any gene: 11. The CDR3 extends over 15 amino acids. Germline V gene lookup returns CDR1 KGHDR and CDR2 SFDVKD. The CDR3 coding sequence is TGTGCCACCAGAGACGGGACAGGGGTTTGGGGTGAGCAGTTCTTC. Translation: CATRDGTGVWGEQFF.

This chain links TRBV19 with TRBJ1-5; D might be TRBD1 (6 bases). Germline V gene lookup returns CDR1 LNHDA and CDR2 SQIVND (reference sequence). The V and J ends lost 3 bases and 2 bases respectively, with 14 bases between them. CDR3 length: 16 amino acids. The CDR3 here is CASSIAGARGNQPQHF. The CDR3 bases are TGTGCCAGTAGTATTGCAGGGGCGAGGGGCAATCAGCCCCAGCATTTT.

The chain couples TRBV29-1 to TRBJ2-5, with 9 positions matching TRBD1. The germline V gene has CDR1 SQVTM and CDR2 ANQGSEA. The V segment lost 6 bases and the J segment 9 bases; nucleotides outside the gene matches: 17. There are 15 residues in the CDR3. CDR3 sequence (DNA): TGCAGCGTCGTCTCTCCGGGACAGGGATTGGTGGCCCAGTACTTC. As protein: CSVVSPGQGLVAQYF.

CDR3: CASSQVAQGEKLFF. CDR3 in DNA: TGCGCCAGCAGCCAAGTAGCGCAAGGTGAAAAACTGTTTTTT. This chain links TRBV4-1 with TRBJ1-4; D ambiguous. Trimming took off 1 base at V and 7 bases at J, with 10 bases between the two ends. Germline V CDR1 and CDR2: MGHRA, YSYEKL. The CDR3 extends over 14 amino acids.

This chain connects TRBV18 to TRBJ2-7, with D maybe TRBD2 (6 bases). Germline V gene sequence: CDR1 KGHSH, CDR2 LQKENI. Trimming removed 5 bases at V and 3 bases at J, with 17 bases between. CDR3 length: 15 residues. The CDR3 protein is CASSSQPGERYEQYF. The CDR3 region has the DNA TGTGCCAGCTCATCTCAGCCGGGGGAACGCTACGAGCAGTACTTC.

A single count supports this clone. The rearrangement joins TRBV19 to TRBJ1-6, with 9 bases matching TRBD1. Germline V gene sequence: CDR1 LNHDA, CDR2 SQIVND (reference sequence). V lost 10 bases and J lost 11; bases outside the gene matches: 15. The CDR3 sequence is 15 residues long. CDR3 DNA: TGTGCCACCCAAGAAACAGGGGGCCCTAGGGCACCCCTCCACTTT. The encoded protein is CATQETGGPRAPLHF. Filled out from reference TRBV19 and TRBJ1-6, the complete variable domain reads DGGITQSPKYLFRKEGQNVTLSCEQNLNHDAMYWYRQDPGQGLRLIYYSQIVNDFQKGDIAEGYSVSREKKESFPLTVTSAQKNPTAFYLCATQETGGPRAPLHFGNGTRLTVT.

This clone was observed a handful of times. This chain uses TRBV28 with TRBJ2-1; 7 bases agree with TRBD1. Trimming removed 6 bases from V and 7 bases from J; junction bases left unmatched: 0. CDR1 and CDR2 (germline): MDHEN, SYDVKM. This CDR3 is built from 11 residues. In DNA, the CDR3 is TGTGCCAGCAGACAGGGGAATGAGCAGTTCTTC. The encoded protein is CASRQGNEQFF. Drawing the rest from reference TRBV28 and TRBJ2-1, the complete variable domain is DVKVTQSSRYLVKRTGEKVFLECVQDMDHENMFWYRQDPGLGLRLIYFSYDVKMKEKGDIPEGYSVSREKKERFSLILESASTNQTSMYLCASRQGNEQFFGPGTRLTVL.

The chain is built from TRBV3-1 (or the pseudogene TRBV3-2) and TRBJ1-4; 8 nucleotides line up with TRBD1. CDR1 is LGHDT and CDR2 is YNNKEL in the germline V gene (reference sequence). The CDR3 runs 12 residues. After removal of 4 bases from V and 13 bases from J, the junction contained 5 bases not matched to a gene. The CDR3 bases are TGTGCCAGCAGCCCCCGGACAGGGAGACTGTTTTTT. Residues: CASSPRTGRLFF.

V is TRBV5-1 and J is TRBJ2-5, with TRBD2 matching 9 bases. The CDR3 covers 15 residues. V lost 2 bases to trimming and J lost 1 base; unmatched junction nucleotides: 3. CDR1 and CDR2 from the germline V gene are SGHRS and YFSETQ. CDR3 region: CASSFNSGGQETQYF. The DNA for the CDR3 is TGCGCCAGCAGCTTTAATAGCGGGGGCCAAGAGACCCAGTACTTC.

The chain has TRBV6-1 and TRBJ2-2, with D perhaps TRBD1 (6 bases). V lost 4 bases, J lost 5 bases, and 17 bases lay in between. This CDR3 contains 16 residues. CDR1 is MNHNS, CDR2 SASEGT, per germline. The CDR3 DNA reads TGTGCCAGCAGTGTTGGGGACACCCGTGGGACCGGGGAGCTGTTTTTT. Its protein is CASSVGDTRGTGELFF.

The table lists this clone with a count of one. CDR3 sequence (DNA): TGTGCCAGCAGCCCCGGACAGGGAACGAACACCGGGGAGCTGTTTTTT. Translated, it gives CASSPGQGTNTGELFF. This chain joins TRBV11-3 and TRBJ2-2; 8 bases agree with TRBD1. Germline V gives CDR1 SGHNT, CDR2 YENEEA. Losses at the gene ends were 5 bases for V and 0 bases for J; bases not matched to a gene: 5. The CDR3 runs 16 residues.

The chain uses TRBV12-3 or TRBV12-4 and TRBJ1-5; D perhaps matches TRBD1 (6 bases). CDR3 size: 12 residues. With 7 bases removed from V and 5 bases from J, the gap between germline ends came to 9 bases. The CDR3 here is CASTGVDQPQHF. CDR3 coding DNA: TGTGCCAGCACAGGGGTAGATCAGCCCCAGCATTTT.

Here the CDR3 reads CASSQRAGGADGYTF. In nucleotides, the CDR3 is TGTGCCAGCTCACAACGGGCAGGAGGAGCTGATGGCTACACCTTC. V usage is TRBV18 and J usage is TRBJ1-2; D ambiguous. Trimming took 4 bases from V and 6 from J, leaving 18 bases between them. The CDR3 contains 15 residues. Germline V gene data show CDR1 as KGHSH and CDR2 as LQKENI. Full variable domain (missing parts from reference TRBV18 and TRBJ1-2): NAGVMQNPRHLVRRRGQEARLRCSPMKGHSHVYWYRQLPEEGLKFMVYLQKENIIDESGMPKERFSAEFPKEGPSILRIQQVVRGDSAAYFCASSQRAGGADGYTFGSGTRLTVV.

The J gene is TRBJ1-2, the V gene TRBV7-2, with D perhaps TRBD1 (6 bases). Germline-derived CDR1 and CDR2 are SGHTA and FQGNSA. The CDR3 loop spans 14 amino acids. Trimming took 3 bases from V and 2 from J, leaving 10 bases between them. CDR3 protein: CASSFQGFNYGYTF. The CDR3 DNA sequence: TGTGCCAGCAGCTTTCAGGGGTTCAACTATGGCTACACCTTC.

V is TRBV4-2 and J is TRBJ2-1; D perhaps matches TRBD2 (6 bases). CDR1 and CDR2 (germline): LGHNA, YNFKEQ. The V end was cut by 0 bases, the J end by 7 bases, with 10 bases between. The CDR3 runs to 14 residues. The CDR3 is CASSQEGGTNEQFF. DNA of the CDR3: TGTGCCAGCAGCCAAGAAGGAGGGACGAATGAGCAGTTCTTC.

The rearrangement uses TRBV10-3 and TRBJ1-2; D ambiguous. Per germline, CDR1 ENHRY and CDR2 SYGVKD. The CDR3 is 13 residues long. With 4 bases removed from V and 6 bases from J, the gap between germline ends came to 12 bases. CDR3: CAISAKGDDGYTF. The CDR3 bases are TGTGCCATCAGTGCTAAGGGAGACGATGGCTACACCTTC.